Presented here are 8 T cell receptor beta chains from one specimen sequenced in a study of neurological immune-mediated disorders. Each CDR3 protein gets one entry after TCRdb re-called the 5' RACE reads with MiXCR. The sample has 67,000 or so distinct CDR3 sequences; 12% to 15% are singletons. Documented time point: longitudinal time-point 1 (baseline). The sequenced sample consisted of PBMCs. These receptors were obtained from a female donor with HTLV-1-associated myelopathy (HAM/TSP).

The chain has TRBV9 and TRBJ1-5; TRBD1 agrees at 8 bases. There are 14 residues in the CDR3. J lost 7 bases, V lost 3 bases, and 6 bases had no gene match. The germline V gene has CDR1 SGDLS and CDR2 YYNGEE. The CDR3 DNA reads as TGTGCCAGCAGCGAAACAGGGGGAGGACAGCCCCAGCATTTT. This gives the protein CASSETGGGQPQHF.

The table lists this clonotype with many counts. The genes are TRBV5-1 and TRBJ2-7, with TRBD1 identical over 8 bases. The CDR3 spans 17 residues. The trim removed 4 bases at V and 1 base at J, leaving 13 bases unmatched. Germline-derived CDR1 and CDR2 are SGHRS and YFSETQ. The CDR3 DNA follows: TGCGCCAGCAGCCCCGCGTGGGGGCAGGGGGCATCCTACGAGCAGTACTTC. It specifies CASSPAWGQGASYEQYF.

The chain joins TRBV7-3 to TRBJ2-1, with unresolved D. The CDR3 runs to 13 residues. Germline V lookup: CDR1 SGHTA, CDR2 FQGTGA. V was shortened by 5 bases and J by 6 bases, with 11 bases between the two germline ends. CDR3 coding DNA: TGTGCCAGCAGCCCGGTAGGTCTCAATGAGCAGTTCTTC. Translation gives CASSPVGLNEQFF.

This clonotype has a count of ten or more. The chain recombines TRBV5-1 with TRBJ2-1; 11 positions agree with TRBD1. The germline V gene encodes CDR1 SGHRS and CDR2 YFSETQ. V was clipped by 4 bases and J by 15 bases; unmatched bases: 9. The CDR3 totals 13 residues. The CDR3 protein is CASSAQSGTGGFF. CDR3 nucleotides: TGCGCCAGCAGCGCTCAATCCGGGACAGGGGGGTTCTTC. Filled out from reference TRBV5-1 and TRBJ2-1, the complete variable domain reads KAGVTQTPRYLIKTRGQQVTLSCSPISGHRSVSWYQQTPGQGLQFLFEYFSETQRNKGNFPGRFSGRQFSNSRSEMNVSTLELGDSALYLCASSAQSGTGGFFGPGTRLTVL.

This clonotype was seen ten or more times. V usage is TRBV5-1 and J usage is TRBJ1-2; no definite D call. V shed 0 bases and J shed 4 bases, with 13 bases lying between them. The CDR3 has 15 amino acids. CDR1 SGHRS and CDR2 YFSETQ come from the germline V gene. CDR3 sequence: CASSLGGEITYGYTF. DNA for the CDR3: TGCGCCAGCAGCTTGGGGGGTGAGATCACCTATGGCTACACCTTC.

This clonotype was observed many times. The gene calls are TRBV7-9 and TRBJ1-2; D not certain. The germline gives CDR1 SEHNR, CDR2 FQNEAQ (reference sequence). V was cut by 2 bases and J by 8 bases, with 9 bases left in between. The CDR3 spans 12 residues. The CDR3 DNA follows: TGTGCCAGCAGCTTATCAGGATACGGCTACACCTTC. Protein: CASSLSGYGYTF.

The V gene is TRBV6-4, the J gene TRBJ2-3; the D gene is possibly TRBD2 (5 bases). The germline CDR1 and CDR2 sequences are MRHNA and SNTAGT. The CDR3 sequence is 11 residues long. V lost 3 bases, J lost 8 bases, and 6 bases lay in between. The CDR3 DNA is TGTGCCAGCAGTGAGGCGGGTACGCAGTATTTT. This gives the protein CASSEAGTQYF.

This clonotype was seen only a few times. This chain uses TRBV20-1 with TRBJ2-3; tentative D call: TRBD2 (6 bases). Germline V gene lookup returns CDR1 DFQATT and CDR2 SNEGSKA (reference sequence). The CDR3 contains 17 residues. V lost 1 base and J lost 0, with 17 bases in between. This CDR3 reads CSARGLGGDTSTDTQYF. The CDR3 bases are TGCAGTGCTAGAGGCCTGGGGGGTGACACTAGCACAGATACGCAGTATTTT.